This TCR beta chain was profiled in a study of T cell changes during pregnancy in multiple sclerosis. V shed 2 bases and J shed 2 bases, with 7 bases lying between them. Germline loops: CDR1 SGHTA, CDR2 FQGNSA. This CDR3 is 13 amino acids long. In regard to this clone: The sample carries other DNA sequences with the same CDR3.

Sequenced by immunoSEQ multiplex PCR; TCRdb stores in-frame clones only, minus some. The sample holds tens of thousands of clones, 85% to 95% seen once. The TCR originated in a female donor with multiple sclerosis, enrolled in a pregnancy study. The V call is TRBV7-2, the J call TRBJ2-7; D is uncertain. The source was peripheral blood, collected before pregnancy. In DNA, the CDR3 is TGTGCCAGCAGCTTAAACAGACCCTACGAGCAGTACTTC. Protein: CASSLNRPYEQYF.